A single sample gave rise to the 5 T cell receptor beta chains below, sequenced in a study of vaccination effects on CD4 cells after COVID-19. Their recognized antigens are unknown. Sequencing was preceded by expansion of antigen-specific CD4+ T cells with viral peptide pools in the ViraFEST assay. Having been cultured for 10 days, the cells underwent CD4+ T cell isolation. All study participants received two doses of BNT162b2 or mRNA-1273 vaccine. Sequencing used immunoSEQ multiplex PCR; TCRdb keeps in-frame clones, though not all of them. The sample shows 84,000 or so clones, under 80% of them seen only once. The sample consisted of CD4+ T cells from PBMCs cultured with HCoV-OC43 spike peptides, taken after COVID-19 vaccination. Subset: HCoV-OC43 spike overlapping peptide pool stimulation. These receptors came from a human donor who received a COVID-19 vaccine.

The sample holds one count of this clone. This chain uses TRBV5-1 with TRBJ1-2; no reliable D call. The germline CDR1 and CDR2 sequences are SGHRS and YFSETQ. The V and J ends lost 4 bases and 2 bases respectively, with 9 bases between them. This CDR3 contains 13 residues. DNA for the CDR3: TGCGCCAGCAGCCCCGACATAAACTATGGCTACACCTTC. Its translation: CASSPDINYGYTF.

J is TRBJ2-1 and V is TRBV27; the D is unclear. CDR3 length equals 17 residues. Trimming removed 1 base from V and 0 bases from J, with 13 bases in between. Per germline, CDR1 MNHEY and CDR2 SMNVEV (reference sequence). The CDR3 reads CASSLYPFPSSYNEQFF. CDR3 nucleotides: TGTGCCAGCAGTTTATACCCGTTTCCGAGCTCCTACAATGAGCAGTTCTTC.

This rearrangement joins TRBV6-5 to TRBJ1-1; D is unresolved. With 4 bases removed from V and 1 base from J, the gap between germline ends came to 7 bases. This CDR3 spans 13 amino acids. CDR1 and CDR2 (germline): MNHEY, SVGAGI. CDR3 region: CASSFVQNTEAFF. In DNA, the CDR3 is TGTGCCAGCAGTTTCGTCCAGAACACTGAAGCTTTCTTT.

The rearrangement joins TRBV18 to TRBJ1-1, with D perhaps matching TRBD1 (5 bases). The ends were cut back, 5 bases at V and 3 bases at J, with 10 bases in the middle. The CDR3 has 13 amino acids. In germline, CDR1 is KGHSH, CDR2 LQKENI. CDR3 residues: CASSEGLDTEAFF. The CDR3 DNA follows: TGTGCCAGCTCAGAGGGGCTCGACACTGAAGCTTTCTTT.

The chain joins TRBV18 to TRBJ2-1; D perhaps matches TRBD2 (6 bases). Trimming removed 3 bases from V and 4 bases from J, with 13 bases in between. The germline V gene encodes CDR1 KGHSH and CDR2 LQKENI. The CDR3 spans 15 residues. The CDR3 nucleotides read TGTGCCAGCTCACCGTCCCTAGCGAGTTACAATGAGCAGTTCTTC. Translation gives CASSPSLASYNEQFF.